This T cell receptor beta chain was obtained from a study of cytomegalovirus exposure and HLA in healthy donors. It was with 60 Vbeta and 13 Jbeta primers that the PCR ran. Clones were read by immunoSEQ multiplex PCR, and TCRdb kept only the in-frame ones, dropping some. Altogether about 200,000 clones are present, around 75% being singletons, with the ten largest covering 1.5% to 2%. This CDR3 has 16 residues. V lost 5 bases and J 7 bases, leaving 20 bases between the germline ends. Germline V gene data show CDR1 as LNHNV and CDR2 as YYDKDF (reference sequence). The sample comprised PBMCs. V usage is TRBV15 and J usage is TRBJ1-4; D is perhaps TRBD1 (6 bases). The sequence came from a woman aged 25 to 39 in good health and CMV-seronegative. The CDR3 sequence: CATSVQLGTNSEKLFF. CDR3 in DNA: TGTGCCACCAGCGTCCAGCTCGGGACAAACAGTGAAAAACTGTTTTTT. Filled out from reference TRBV15 and TRBJ1-4, the complete variable domain reads DAMVIQNPRYQVTQFGKPVTLSCSQTLNHNVMYWYQQKSSQAPKLLFHYYDKDFNNEADTPDNFQSRRPNTSFCFLDIRSPGLGDTAMYLCATSVQLGTNSEKLFFGSGTQLSVL.